The rows below give T cell receptor beta chains drawn from one sample of a study of blood T cell repertoires in COVID-19. The table came from immunoSEQ multiplex PCR; TCRdb's copy has only in-frame clones and leaves some out. The sample shows over 300,000 clones, 80% to 90% of them seen only once. Sequencing used PBMCs or T cells enriched from blood (not recorded which). Receptors were obtained from a woman under 30 who had recovered from COVID-19. Both conserved end residues are part of each CDR3. Each record gives: V gene, D gene, clone size, CDR3 length, J gene, CDR3 DNA, CDR3 protein. A D gene is named only where the DNA matches it firmly. Size is stated for part of the rows, as once, few or many counts, or as a class when the clone is expanded.

TRBV7-9	TRBD1	.	17	TRBJ1-6	TGTGCCAGCAGCTTAGCCGCCGGGACAGCTAATAATTCACCCCTCCACTTT	CASSLAAGTANNSPLHF
TRBV9	.	.	15	TRBJ1-1	TGTGCCAGCAGCGTAGGTCGGGAGGGGAATACTGAAGCTTTCTTT	CASSVGREGNTEAFF
TRBV7-9	TRBD1	.	14	TRBJ1-2	TGTGCCAGCAGCTTAGCGACAGGGAACTATGGCTACACCTTC	CASSLATGNYGYTF
TRBV10-2	.	once	15	TRBJ2-6	TGCGCCAGCAGTGCTACAGGGACTGGGGCCAACGTCCTGACTTTC	CASSATGTGANVLTF
TRBV5-8	TRBD1	.	14	TRBJ1-5	TGTGCCAGCAGCCTAGGACAGGGGAAGCAGCCCCAGCATTTT	CASSLGQGKQPQHF
TRBV10-1	.	.	14	TRBJ2-3	TGCGCCAGCACCGAGCGCCTAGAGACAGATACGCAGTATTTT	CASTERLETDTQYF
TRBV24-1	.	.	14	TRBJ2-5	TGTGCCACCAGTGATTCCCAGGGATTTGAGACCCAGTACTTC	CATSDSQGFETQYF
TRBV19	.	.	17	TRBJ2-6	TGTGCCAGTAAATACAGGGACCACATCTCTGGGGCCAACGTCCTGACTTTC	CASKYRDHISGANVLTF
TRBV7-3	TRBD2	.	16	TRBJ2-1	TGTGCCAGCAGCTTATTCGCGGGGGGCCTGGCATCTGAGCAGTTCTTC	CASSLFAGGLASEQFF
TRBV5-1	TRBD1	.	15	TRBJ2-2	TGCGCCAGCAGCTCTCGGGACAGGGCCGCCGGGGAGCTGTTTTTT	CASSSRDRAAGELFF
TRBV30	TRBD1	.	13	TRBJ1-1	TGTGCCTGGAGTCAGACAGGGTTCACTGAAGCTTTCTTT	CAWSQTGFTEAFF
TRBV4-2	.	.	18	TRBJ1-2	TGTGCCAGCAGCCAAGAATACCGAATAGAAACTCATACCTATGGCTACACCTTC	CASSQEYRIETHTYGYTF
TRBV28	.	.	15	TRBJ2-3	TGTGCCAGCAGTCCGCACGACAGTAGCACAGATACGCAGTATTTT	CASSPHDSSTDTQYF
TRBV18	TRBD2	.	16	TRBJ2-1	TGTGCCAGCTCACGGGACTACCTCTCAGCCTACAATGAGCAGTTCTTC	CASSRDYLSAYNEQFF
TRBV5-1	TRBD1	.	15	TRBJ1-2	TGCGCCAGCAGCCTGGATTTCGACAGGGTCTATGGCTACACCTTC	CASSLDFDRVYGYTF
TRBV5-1	TRBD1	.	15	TRBJ2-5	TGCGCCAGCAGCCCGGTCGGACAGGCGCAAGAGACCCAGTACTTC	CASSPVGQAQETQYF
TRBV29-1	TRBD1	.	14	TRBJ1-3	TGCAGCGCCGACCTGACAGGGTTGGGAAACACCATATATTTT	CSADLTGLGNTIYF
TRBV9	TRBD1	.	16	TRBJ2-1	TGTGCCAGCAGCGCTGGGGGACAGTTGACTCGGGGTGAGCAGTTCTTC	CASSAGGQLTRGEQFF
TRBV5-6	.	once	15	TRBJ2-7	TGTGCCAGCAGCTCCCGGGCAGGGGTCTCCTACGAGCAGTACTTC	CASSSRAGVSYEQYF
TRBV5-1	TRBD2	.	16	TRBJ2-2	TGCGCCAGCAGCTTGGAGGCGCGGGAGGCCACCGGGGAGCTGTTTTTT	CASSLEAREATGELFF
TRBV7-9	.	.	15	TRBJ1-6	TGTGCCAGCAGCCTAGAGCCCTCCTATAATTCACCCCTCCACTTT	CASSLEPSYNSPLHF
TRBV18	TRBD1	.	17	TRBJ1-1	TGTGCCAGCTCACCGACAGGGTACAGTGGTAAGAACACTGAAGCTTTCTTT	CASSPTGYSGKNTEAFF
TRBV27	.	.	14	TRBJ2-1	TGTGCCAGCAGTTATAGGGGCCAGATCAATGAGCAGTTCTTC	CASSYRGQINEQFF
TRBV18	.	.	14	TRBJ1-2	TGTGCCAGCTCCCTTAGGGAGGGAGACTATGGCTACACCTTC	CASSLREGDYGYTF
TRBV28	TRBD1	.	18	TRBJ1-2	TGTGCCAGCATTGACAGGGGGCGCAAGGAGGAGGGTAACTATGGCTACACCTTC	CASIDRGRKEEGNYGYTF
TRBV3-1/TRBV3-2	TRBD2	.	15	TRBJ2-3	TGTGCCAGCAGCCCGACTAGCGGAGGTGCGGGTACGCAGTATTTT	CASSPTSGGAGTQYF
TRBV6-5	.	.	13	TRBJ1-5	TGTGCCAGCAGTACTCAGGGGAATCAGCCCCAGCATTTT	CASSTQGNQPQHF
TRBV5-4	.	.	15	TRBJ2-1	TGTGCCAGCAGCTTGGATCCTAGCTCCTACAATGAGCAGTTCTTC	CASSLDPSSYNEQFF
TRBV19	.	.	14	TRBJ1-1	TGTGCCAGTAGTTACAGGGAGCGGGGAACTGAAGCTTTCTTT	CASSYRERGTEAFF
TRBV7-9	.	.	15	TRBJ2-7	TGTGCCAGCAGCTTAGCGGGGCAGGGAAGCTACGAGCAGTACTTC	CASSLAGQGSYEQYF
TRBV30	.	once	12	TRBJ2-3	TGTGCCTGGAGTGTACCGAAGGGAGCGCAGTATTTT	CAWSVPKGAQYF